The present entry profiles one T cell receptor beta chain with its context. Its antigen has not been determined. No quality values exist for individual bases; no much larger clone is one base distant. TCR libraries were built from roughly 440 ng RNA with the Immunoverse kit, using molecular barcoded adaptors covering alpha/delta and beta/gamma chains. TCR library preparation used the same RNA that was used for transcriptome sequencing. Sequencing of the TCR libraries was done on an Illumina HiSeq 4000 with 2 x 150 cycles. Concerning the study's data processing: Using MiXCR, which included quality filtering and error correction, TCR reads were aligned to human V, D, J and C references and then assembled into CDR3 clonotypes. The tcR package in R was used for analysis of clonotype counts and gene usage diversity. Raw mapping reads were checked after the RNA-seq reads had been mapped by STAR aligner version 2.5.3a onto the human GRCh37 genome. To test the effect of sequencing depth on detected clonotypes, IR-seq fastq files were randomly downsampled using Seqtk 1.3. Clones were called with MiXCR by TCRdb after fastp trimmed the public reads at Q25, and only in-frame beta chains were retained. Here each entry gathers all rows of one CDR3 protein and keeps the most common genes and DNA. These V and J calls originate from TCRdb's pipeline instead of the authors' own analysis. For this sample the table gives tens of thousands of distinct CDR3 sequences, of which roughly 21% were detected only once. Approximately 10% of the sample belongs to the ten largest clones.

This sample stems from a study of read filtering for tumor transcriptome and immune sequencing (dated by TCRdb to about 2020). Study-wide context: The cohort had around 18 male and approximately 15 female patients with a mean age of around 70 years, ranging from roughly 40 to 90. Per sample, about 4.05 to 10.27 million TCR-region mapped reads were obtained with IR-seq, compared with only about 80 to 1,400 with RNA-seq. After DNase treatment, whole-transcriptome libraries were prepared with the TruSeq RNA Access Library Prep Kit. By revised international staging, eight or nine patients were R-ISS I, approximately 15 were R-ISS II and roughly seven were R-ISS III. As a main aim, a read-filtering strategy for immune repertoire data was addressed, with the specific question being whether clonotypes supported by a single read should be removed. The study compared TCR repertoires from targeted immune repertoire sequencing and bulk whole-transcriptome sequencing run on the same bone marrow samples.

The paper as a whole reports these results and caveats: The sorted CD138-negative fraction was a mixed bone marrow immune population, not purified T cells. In IR-seq, approximately 82% of clonotypes but approximately 4% of total reads were represented by single-read clonotypes, whereas in RNA-seq, less than 75% of clonotypes and around 45% of reads were represented by single-read clonotypes. The correlation between IR-seq and RNA-seq shared clonotype proportions rose when single-read clonotypes were removed. IR-seq captured clonotypes at much higher depth and more reliably than RNA-seq, and smaller IR-seq throughput sufficed to identify most shared clonotypes.

Bone marrow was sampled from every patient at the time of active disease. Isolation of bone marrow mononuclear cells was performed by Ficoll-Hypaque density gradient centrifugation. CD138-negative cells were obtained by negative selection after labeling with CD138 magnetic microbeads on a MACS separator, removing myeloma plasma cells. Flow cytometry on an Attune NxT with CD138 antibodies was used to check the purity of the isolated cells. TRIzol reagent was used to extract total RNA, which was then quantified with a NanoDrop spectrophotometer. Paired RNA-seq and IR-seq were performed on the CD138-negative bone marrow sample of each patient. From the cysteine up to the phenylalanine, the CDR3 has a length of 13 residues. CDR3 DNA only is kept here, 39 bases in frame from base 1. V and J lose 6 bases and 4 bases, and a span of 13 bases separates them. The germline V gene encodes CDR1 SEHNR and CDR2 FQNEAQ (reference sequence).

Source material: a population of CD138-negative cells sorted from bone marrow. The sample's cell subset or site label, in plain terms: bone marrow mononuclear cells depleted of CD138+ plasma/myeloma cells by negative magnetic selection. This clonotype originated in a donor over 35 with multiple myeloma. The V and J genes are TRBV7-9 and TRBJ2-7; a tentative D call is TRBD1 (5 bases match). In nucleotide form, the sequence is TGTGCCAGCAGACCCGTTACAGGTTACGAGCAGTACTTC. Its protein reads: CASRPVTGYEQYF.